This T cell receptor beta chain was documented in a study of shared clonotypes between healthy human individuals. The wider study: CD4 naive cells filled three plates per donor, CD4 memory three, CD8 naive two and CD8 memory one.

Trimming stripped 4 bases from V and 3 bases from J, with 11 bases between. CDR1 and CDR2 from the germline V gene are SGHDT and YYEEEE. The CDR3 runs 13 residues. Both subsets, CD45RA+ naive and CD45RA-negative memory, were split from the CD4+ cells. With respect to this clone: The antigen is not known.

Study conclusions and caveats: Memory subsets generally showed smaller estimated richness than naive subsets did. An expected dependence of interdonor clonotype sharing on sequencing depth was noted.

Data came from immunoSEQ multiplex PCR; TCRdb stores just in-frame clones and leaves some out. The sample records approximately 1.5 million clones, 98% being singletons. Material: naive CD4+ T cells sorted from blood. Sample subset: CD45RA+ positively selected. This chain links TRBV5-6 with TRBJ2-7; no clear D gene. This receptor was taken from a man aged 25-40 years in good health. CDR3 region: CASSLGPRYEQYF. In DNA, the CDR3 is TGTGCCAGCAGCCTTGGTCCTCGCTACGAGCAGTACTTC.